What follows are 8 T cell receptor beta chains derived from one specimen sequenced in a study of sequential checkpoint blockade in melanoma. Profiled with immunoSEQ multiplex PCR; TCRdb holds only in-frame clones, not every one. The sample yields approximately 20,000 clones, 65% to 75% seen once. Treatment in this sample: randomized to nivolumab then ipilimumab (arm A) or the reverse (arm B). Sequenced here: tumor tissue (inferred from file names), sampled from a patient given nivolumab and ipilimumab in sequence. The receptors derive from a human donor with melanoma.

The chain has TRBV6-8 and TRBJ2-7; 7 bases line up with TRBD1. CDR1 is MNHGY, CDR2 SAAAGT, per germline. Trimming removed 10 bases from V and 3 bases from J; junction bases left unmatched: 9. The CDR3 extends over 13 amino acids. This chain's CDR3 is CAIRGDSNYEQYF. Here the CDR3 DNA reads TGTGCCATCAGAGGGGACAGCAACTACGAGCAGTACTTC.

This clone is termed large. The chain combines TRBV16 with TRBJ1-4, with unresolved D. Trimming shortened V by 2 bases and J by 8 bases, and 15 bases separated the two germline ends. The CDR3 consists of 15 residues. The germline gives CDR1 KGHSY, CDR2 FQNENV. CDR3 coding DNA: TGTGCCAGCAGCCAACATCCCGGAGGCTCGGAAAAACTGTTTTTT. Translating it yields CASSQHPGGSEKLFF.

The chain is built from TRBV18 and TRBJ1-1, with D possibly matching TRBD1 (6 bases). V shed 6 bases and J shed 5 bases, with 13 bases lying between them. Germline values: CDR1 KGHSH, CDR2 LQKENI. There are 13 residues in the CDR3. CDR3 DNA sequence: TGTGCCAGCTCGCCGAATAGGGGGACTGAAGCTTTCTTT. Translation gives CASSPNRGTEAFF.

The genes are TRBV29-1 and TRBJ1-2; no clear D gene. V was clipped by 7 bases and J by 3 bases, with 15 bases between them. Germline loops: CDR1 SQVTM, CDR2 ANQGSEA. The CDR3 spans 13 residues. The CDR3 sequence is CSDNRESYYGYTF. DNA for the CDR3: TGCAGCGATAACAGAGAAAGTTACTATGGCTACACCTTC.

Regarding this clone: One end of the junction fails to match germline, which may point to a read error. The chain is built from TRBV6-1 and TRBJ2-1, with D unresolved. Germline V gene lookup returns CDR1 MNHNS and CDR2 SASEGT. CDR3 length equals 12 residues. The CDR3 coding sequence is TGTGCCATCAGTGAAGGCCACAATGAGCAGTTCTTC. Protein product: CAISEGHNEQFF.

This rearrangement joins TRBV19 to TRBJ2-1, with D possibly called TRBD1 or TRBD2 (6 bases each). V was clipped by 5 bases and J by 9 bases, with 17 bases between them. Germline V gives CDR1 LNHDA, CDR2 SQIVND (reference sequence). This CDR3 has 14 residues. The CDR3 here is CASSPTRLGGEQFF. CDR3 nucleotides: TGTGCCAGTAGTCCAACTCGACTAGGGGGTGAGCAGTTCTTC.

This chain uses TRBV4-1 with TRBJ2-5; D possibly matches TRBD1 or TRBD2 (5 bases each). Trimming pared 11 bases from V and 5 bases from J, leaving 18 bases between. The CDR3 length is 13 residues. CDR1 and CDR2 from the germline V gene are MGHRA and YSYEKL. CDR3: CAGARGSQETQYF. CDR3 in DNA: TGCGCCGGGGCGAGGGGAAGTCAGGAGACCCAGTACTTC.

The rearrangement joins TRBV29-1 to TRBJ2-7; D remains unclear. The J call may be in error: the DNA end matches TRBJ2-1 better. CDR1 and CDR2 from the germline V gene are SQVTM and ANQGSEA. The CDR3 has 12 residues. The CDR3 DNA reads as TGCAGCCCCCGGCACAGTAACAATGAGCAGTTCTTC. It codes for CSPRHSNNEQFF.